The present entry profiles one TCR beta chain with its context. These data originate in a study of blood T cell repertoires in COVID-19. About the research overall: COVID-19 samples, acute and convalescent, were from the United States, Italy and Spain. In each case, the material was cDNA or gDNA derived from T cells, B-cell-depleted T cells, or PBMCs.

Source study methods: Researchers report that nucleated cell counts were estimated from reference gene primer amplification. The method was immunoSEQ multiplex PCR; TCRdb's version includes in-frame clones alone and lacks a portion of them. V and J calls plus clone size are reproduced from that table; the DNA served to infer D and trimming. The table has 300,000 to 350,000 clones, more than 70% seen once. Germline V gives CDR1 LNHDA, CDR2 SQIVND (reference sequence). The ends were cut back, 5 bases at V and 2 bases at J, with 13 bases in the middle. The CDR3 length is 15 residues. J is TRBJ1-5 and V is TRBV19; perhaps TRBD1 as D (6 bases). The sample was peripheral blood. The clonotype originates from a woman in her sixties with COVID-19, enrolled during active disease. The CDR3, as DNA: TGTGCCAGTAGTCCTCAGGGGATTGGCAATCAGCCCCAGCATTTT. Protein sequence: CASSPQGIGNQPQHF.